This section outlines one TCR beta chain sequence together with its context. In the authors' workflow: Researchers report that nucleated cell counts were estimated from reference gene primer amplification. The table came from immunoSEQ multiplex PCR; TCRdb's copy has only in-frame clones and leaves some out. V and J calls and clone size follow that table, whereas D and trimming were derived from the DNA. The repertoire holds approximately 530,000 clones, with approximately 91% as singletons. These data belong to a study of blood T cell repertoires in COVID-19. Study details: The analysed material was cDNA or gDNA that came from T cells, B-cell-depleted T cells, or PBMCs.

Germline CDR1 is SGHRS and CDR2 is YFSETQ. Trimming cost V 4 bases and J 5 bases, with 9 bases left between them. This CDR3 has 12 residues. This sequence joins TRBV5-1 and TRBJ1-1; the D gene is possibly TRBD1 (5 bases). The sample was peripheral blood. The source is a woman aged 45-60 years with COVID-19, enrolled during active disease. This CDR3 reads CASSADRTEAFF. The CDR3 DNA reads as TGCGCCAGCAGCGCCGACAGAACTGAAGCTTTCTTT.